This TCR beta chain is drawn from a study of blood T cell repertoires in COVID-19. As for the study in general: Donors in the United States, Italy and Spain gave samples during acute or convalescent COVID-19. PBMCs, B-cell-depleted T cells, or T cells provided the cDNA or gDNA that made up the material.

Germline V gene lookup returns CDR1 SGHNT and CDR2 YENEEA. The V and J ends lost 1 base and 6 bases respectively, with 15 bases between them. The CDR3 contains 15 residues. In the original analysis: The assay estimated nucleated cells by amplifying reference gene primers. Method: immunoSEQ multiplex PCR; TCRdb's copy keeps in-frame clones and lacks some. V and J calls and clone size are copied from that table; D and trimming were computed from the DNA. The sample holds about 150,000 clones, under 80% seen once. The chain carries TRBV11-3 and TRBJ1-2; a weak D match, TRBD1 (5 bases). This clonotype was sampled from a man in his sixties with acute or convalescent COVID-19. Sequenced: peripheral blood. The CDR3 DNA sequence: TGTGCCAGCAGCTTAGTGGCCAGGGAAGCGAATGGCTACACCTTC. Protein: CASSLVAREANGYTF.